A selection of T cell receptor beta chains follows, all from one sample in a study of T cell responses to AZD1222 COVID-19 vaccine. Repertoires were generated with immunoSEQ multiplex PCR, while TCRdb's copy carries only in-frame clones and drops some. The sample has some 120,000 clones, 70% to 85% seen once. Sequenced here: peripheral blood, sampled 28 days after the second AZD1222 dose. Receptors originate from an adult who received the AZD1222 COVID-19 vaccine. The CDR3 runs from the conserved cysteine through the conserved F or W. Fields, in order: J gene, D gene, clone size, V gene, CDR3 protein, CDR3 DNA. A D gene is named only where the DNA matches it firmly. The size entry is marked missing in some rows and otherwise reads once, few, many or a size class.

J gene: TRBJ2-7
D gene: NA
clone size: NA
V gene: TRBV7-2
CDR3 protein: CASSLTGRNYEQYF
CDR3 DNA: TGTGCCAGCAGCTTAACAGGACGGAACTACGAGCAGTACTTC

J gene: TRBJ2-3
D gene: NA
clone size: NA
V gene: TRBV11-2
CDR3 protein: CASSQRGAGTDTQYF
CDR3 DNA: TGTGCCAGCAGCCAGCGCGGGGCGGGCACAGATACGCAGTATTTT

J gene: TRBJ1-1
D gene: NA
clone size: NA
V gene: TRBV19
CDR3 protein: CASSRGGRAEAFF
CDR3 DNA: TGTGCCAGTAGTCGAGGGGGAAGGGCTGAAGCTTTCTTT

J gene: TRBJ2-5
D gene: NA
clone size: NA
V gene: TRBV6-5
CDR3 protein: CASSYSTAQETQYF
CDR3 DNA: TGTGCCAGCAGTTACTCGACAGCTCAAGAGACCCAGTACTTC

J gene: TRBJ2-3
D gene: TRBD1
clone size: NA
V gene: TRBV5-1
CDR3 protein: CASREGQGGTDTQYF
CDR3 DNA: TGCGCCAGCAGGGAGGGACAGGGGGGCACAGATACGCAGTATTTT

J gene: TRBJ2-1
D gene: TRBD1
clone size: NA
V gene: TRBV5-8
CDR3 protein: CASSLGDRGSLDEQFF
CDR3 DNA: TGTGCCAGCAGCTTGGGGGACAGGGGGTCCCTCGATGAGCAGTTCTTC

J gene: TRBJ1-2
D gene: NA
clone size: once
V gene: TRBV7-2
CDR3 protein: CASSFTSQNYGYTF
CDR3 DNA: TGTGCCAGCAGCTTTACGTCACAAAACTATGGCTACACCTTC

J gene: TRBJ1-5
D gene: TRBD1
clone size: NA
V gene: TRBV27
CDR3 protein: CASRTGGRSNQPQHF
CDR3 DNA: TGTGCCAGCAGAACAGGGGGTCGAAGCAATCAGCCCCAGCATTTT

J gene: TRBJ1-2
D gene: TRBD1
clone size: NA
V gene: TRBV7-3
CDR3 protein: CASSPGTGYGYTF
CDR3 DNA: TGTGCCAGCAGCCCCGGGACAGGGTATGGCTACACCTTC

J gene: TRBJ1-5
D gene: TRBD1
clone size: NA
V gene: TRBV28
CDR3 protein: CASSPRGVLGTGGFGQPQHF
CDR3 DNA: TGTGCCAGCAGTCCCCGAGGAGTGCTCGGGACAGGGGGATTCGGGCAGCCCCAGCATTTT

J gene: TRBJ1-1
D gene: NA
clone size: NA
V gene: TRBV7-6
CDR3 protein: CASSLTPNTEAFF
CDR3 DNA: TGTGCCAGCAGCTTGACACCGAACACTGAAGCTTTCTTT

J gene: TRBJ1-5
D gene: NA
clone size: NA
V gene: TRBV3-1/TRBV3-2
CDR3 protein: CASSRARVMNQPQHF
CDR3 DNA: TGTGCCAGCAGCCGCGCCAGGGTAATGAATCAGCCCCAGCATTTT

J gene: TRBJ1-2
D gene: NA
clone size: NA
V gene: TRBV5-1
CDR3 protein: CASRTLARANYGYTF
CDR3 DNA: TGCGCCAGCAGAACCTTAGCCCGGGCTAACTATGGCTACACCTTC

J gene: TRBJ1-1
D gene: TRBD1
clone size: NA
V gene: TRBV7-9
CDR3 protein: CASSLVTGVSSAFF
CDR3 DNA: TGTGCCAGCAGCTTAGTGACAGGGGTAAGCTCAGCTTTCTTT

J gene: TRBJ2-4
D gene: NA
clone size: once
V gene: TRBV20-1
CDR3 protein: CSASRQGVWLNIQYF
CDR3 DNA: TGCAGTGCAAGTAGGCAGGGCGTCTGGTTAAACATTCAGTACTTC

J gene: TRBJ1-1
D gene: NA
clone size: NA
V gene: TRBV6-4
CDR3 protein: CASSDGSVNSEAFF
CDR3 DNA: TGTGCCAGCAGTGACGGGTCGGTAAATTCTGAAGCTTTCTTT

J gene: TRBJ1-3
D gene: NA
clone size: NA
V gene: TRBV6-6
CDR3 protein: CASSYLRGAGNTIYF
CDR3 DNA: TGTGCCAGCAGTTACCTCAGGGGCGCTGGAAACACCATATATTTT

J gene: TRBJ1-5
D gene: NA
clone size: NA
V gene: TRBV6-1
CDR3 protein: CASSEGSMGSPQHF
CDR3 DNA: TGTGCCAGCAGTGAAGGCAGCATGGGGTCGCCCCAGCATTTT

J gene: TRBJ2-7
D gene: NA
clone size: NA
V gene: TRBV10-3
CDR3 protein: CAISVGPTSSYEQYF
CDR3 DNA: TGTGCCATCAGTGTGGGTCCGACCTCCTCCTACGAGCAGTACTTC

J gene: TRBJ1-1
D gene: NA
clone size: once
V gene: TRBV6-4
CDR3 protein: CASRTEWKNTEAFF
CDR3 DNA: TGTGCCAGCCGGACGGAATGGAAGAACACTGAAGCTTTCTTT

J gene: TRBJ2-5
D gene: TRBD2
clone size: once
V gene: TRBV6-5
CDR3 protein: CASSYGGVVQETQYF
CDR3 DNA: TGTGCCAGCAGTTACGGGGGGGTTGTGCAAGAGACCCAGTACTTC

J gene: TRBJ2-5
D gene: NA
clone size: NA
V gene: TRBV7-3
CDR3 protein: CASSLNPGETQYF
CDR3 DNA: TGTGCCAGCAGCTTAAATCCGGGAGAGACCCAGTACTTC

J gene: TRBJ2-2
D gene: TRBD1
clone size: NA
V gene: TRBV9
CDR3 protein: CASSVRQGARELFF
CDR3 DNA: TGTGCCAGCAGCGTGCGACAGGGTGCCCGGGAGCTGTTTTTT

J gene: TRBJ2-7
D gene: NA
clone size: NA
V gene: TRBV7-7
CDR3 protein: CASSHSGGAYEQYF
CDR3 DNA: TGTGCTAGCAGCCACTCAGGGGGGGCCTACGAGCAGTACTTC

J gene: TRBJ1-6
D gene: NA
clone size: NA
V gene: TRBV19
CDR3 protein: CASSTGAGDNSPLHF
CDR3 DNA: TGTGCCAGTAGTACAGGGGCCGGGGATAATTCACCCCTCCACTTT

J gene: TRBJ2-7
D gene: NA
clone size: NA
V gene: TRBV24-1
CDR3 protein: CATSDPQGETYEQYF
CDR3 DNA: TGTGCCACCAGTGATCCCCAGGGTGAAACCTACGAGCAGTACTTC

J gene: TRBJ1-5
D gene: NA
clone size: NA
V gene: TRBV29-1
CDR3 protein: CSVMTPSTAQHF
CDR3 DNA: TGCAGCGTTATGACCCCCTCTACGGCCCAGCATTTT

J gene: TRBJ1-1
D gene: NA
clone size: NA
V gene: TRBV12-3/TRBV12-4
CDR3 protein: CASSLYGNTEAFF
CDR3 DNA: TGTGCCAGCAGTTTGTACGGGAACACTGAAGCTTTCTTT